This T cell receptor (beta chain) stems from a study of immune characterization of retroperitoneal liposarcoma. MiXCR, run by TCRdb on the PCR reads, gives a single entry per CDR3 protein. The sample holds roughly 3,000 distinct CDR3 sequences, 47% seen once. Trimming cost V 0 bases and J 4 bases, with 10 bases left between them. Germline lookup yields CDR1 MNHEY and CDR2 SVGAGI. The length of the CDR3 is 16 residues. This receptor was identified in a male donor with retroperitoneal liposarcoma. V usage is TRBV6-5 and J usage is TRBJ1-6, with D maybe TRBD1 (5 bases). Sequencing was done on a sample of tumor tissue. The DNA of the CDR3 is TGTGCCAGCAGTTACTCTGACAGCTATTATAATTCACCCCTCCACTTT. Protein: CASSYSDSYYNSPLHF.